One sample yielded the 20 T cell receptor beta chains listed below, sequenced in a study of T cell responses to AZD1222 COVID-19 vaccine. Some clones are missing from TCRdb's copy, which holds only in-frame ones; the method was immunoSEQ multiplex PCR. The sample carries about 120,000 clones, just under 95% recorded once. The sample here was peripheral blood, taken on day 0 of AZD1222 vaccination. Receptors originate from an adult in good health.

The rearrangement uses TRBV7-8 and TRBJ2-7; TRBD2 is a possible D gene (6 bases). Germline loops: CDR1 SGHVS, CDR2 FQNEAQ. Trimming shortened V by 1 base and J by 1 base, and 11 bases separated the two germline ends. The length of the CDR3 is 15 residues. CDR3 region: CASSLVGGTSYEQYF. As DNA, the CDR3 is TGTGCCAGCAGCTTAGTGGGCGGGACTTCCTACGAGCAGTACTTC.

The chain recombines TRBV12-3 or TRBV12-4 with TRBJ2-5; D gene unclear. The CDR3 runs 13 residues. With 4 bases removed from V and 3 bases from J, the gap between germline ends came to 9 bases. CDR3 in amino acids: CASSSFTEETQYF. The CDR3 DNA sequence: TGTGCCAGCAGTTCCTTCACAGAAGAGACCCAGTACTTC.

This chain connects TRBV29-1 to TRBJ1-1; TRBD1 is a possible D gene (5 bases). V was clipped by 2 bases and J by 4 bases, with 14 bases between them. This CDR3 comprises 14 residues. The V gene's germline CDR1 is SQVTM and CDR2 ANQGSEA. The CDR3 loop reads CSVERGIGGTEAFF. Here the CDR3 DNA reads TGCAGCGTTGAAAGGGGAATTGGGGGCACTGAAGCTTTCTTT.

Written as DNA, the CDR3 is TGTGCCAGCAGCTTGTGGCTAGTTGGGAGTGAGCAGTTCTTC. Its translation: CASSLWLVGSEQFF. The chain has TRBV5-4 and TRBJ2-1; a possible D gene is TRBD2 (5 bases). CDR3 length equals 14 residues. Per germline, CDR1 SGHNT and CDR2 YYREEE (reference sequence). With 1 base removed from V and 9 bases from J, the gap between germline ends came to 14 bases.

This chain links TRBV7-2 with TRBJ2-1; 7 bases are a match to TRBD2. The ends lost 5 bases at V and 4 bases at J; junction bases unmatched: 8. Germline V gene data show CDR1 as SGHTA and CDR2 as FQGNSA. The CDR3 is made up of 15 amino acids. CDR3 coding DNA: TGTGCCAGCAGCCGGGGGGTATTACAATACAATGAGCAGTTCTTC. Its translation: CASSRGVLQYNEQFF.

A few counts support this clone. The CDR3 DNA reads TGTGCCAGCAGCCTTACTAGCGGGAGCTACGAGCAGTACTTC. This translates into CASSLTSGSYEQYF. The V and J genes are TRBV4-2 and TRBJ2-7; 11 nucleotides agree with TRBD2. The CDR3 has 14 amino acids. The germline V gene encodes CDR1 LGHNA and CDR2 YNFKEQ. Losses at the gene ends were 4 bases for V and 3 bases for J; bases not matched to a gene: 2.

The chain carries TRBV27 and TRBJ1-1; TRBD1 aligns across 7 bases. Trimming cost V 1 base and J 2 bases; bases outside gene matches: 10. Germline V CDR1 and CDR2: MNHEY, SMNVEV (reference sequence). The CDR3 loop spans 17 amino acids. CDR3 in amino acids: CASSLYGNRGGNTEAFF. In DNA form, the CDR3 reads TGTGCCAGCAGTTTATACGGGAACAGGGGTGGCAACACTGAAGCTTTCTTT.

The chain has TRBV5-1 and TRBJ2-5, with D possibly being TRBD2 (6 bases). The CDR3 length is 14 residues. Trimming pared 0 bases from V and 2 bases from J, leaving 8 bases between. Germline V gene sequence: CDR1 SGHRS, CDR2 YFSETQ. CDR3 DNA: TGCGCCAGCAGCTTGGCCGGGGGACAAGAGACCCAGTACTTC. Its protein is CASSLAGGQETQYF.

This chain joins TRBV6-5 and TRBJ2-1; 7 bases fit TRBD1. The germline gives CDR1 MNHEY, CDR2 SVGAGI. With 6 bases clipped from V and 6 bases from J, the junction kept 5 bases outside the gene matches. There are 13 residues in the CDR3. This chain's CDR3 is CASRGDRSNEQFF. The CDR3 region has the DNA TGTGCCAGCAGGGGGGACAGAAGCAATGAGCAGTTCTTC.

The chain's CDR3 is CASSETGNTEAFF. The CDR3 DNA is TGTGCCAGCAGTGAAACAGGGAACACTGAAGCTTTCTTT. The rearrangement uses TRBV27 and TRBJ1-1, with D perhaps matching TRBD1 (5 bases). The CDR3 extends over 13 amino acids. Germline-derived CDR1 and CDR2 are MNHEY and SMNVEV (reference sequence). The V and J ends lost 5 bases and 1 base respectively, with 8 bases between them.

The rearrangement joins TRBV3-1 (or the pseudogene TRBV3-2) to TRBJ1-6; TRBD1 might be the D (6 bases). With 4 bases removed from V and 16 bases from J, the gap between germline ends came to 14 bases. CDR3 length: 12 residues. The V gene's germline CDR1 is LGHDT and CDR2 YNNKEL (reference sequence). Here the CDR3 DNA reads TGTGCCAGCAGCCTCCTCCGGGACATGCTCCACTTT. Translation: CASSLLRDMLHF.

CDR3 in DNA: TGTGCCAGCAGCCTACGGGCGGGAATTTCCTACAATGAGCAGTTCTTC. Protein sequence: CASSLRAGISYNEQFF. V and J are TRBV7-9 and TRBJ2-1; weak D call: TRBD2 (6 bases). Germline-derived CDR1 and CDR2 are SEHNR and FQNEAQ (reference sequence). The CDR3 is made up of 16 amino acids. V lost 5 bases and J 1 base, leaving 15 bases between the germline ends.

The chain carries TRBV27 and TRBJ1-6; the D gene is possibly TRBD1 (6 bases). Trimming left V 6 bases short and J 4 bases short, with 10 bases between. CDR3 length: 14 amino acids. Germline CDR1 MNHEY, CDR2 SMNVEV (reference sequence). CDR3 in amino acids: CASRPGQYNSPLHF. In nucleotides, the CDR3 is TGTGCCAGCAGACCCGGACAGTATAATTCACCCCTCCACTTT.

V and J are TRBV27 and TRBJ1-3, with D unclear. Germline CDR1 reads MNHEY; CDR2 reads SMNVEV (reference sequence). The CDR3 has 13 amino acids. Deletions cut 6 bases from V and 0 bases from J, with 6 bases between. The CDR3 bases are TGTGCCAGCAGGCAAAGCTCTGGAAACACCATATATTTT. This translates into CASRQSSGNTIYF.

J is TRBJ1-1 and V is TRBV27; D perhaps matches TRBD1 (6 bases). The CDR3 runs to 15 residues. CDR1 and CDR2 from the germline V gene are MNHEY and SMNVEV (reference sequence). V shed 4 bases and J shed 0 bases, with 12 bases lying between them. The CDR3 DNA sequence: TGTGCCAGCAGTTCTTTGGACAGAATGAACACTGAAGCTTTCTTT. It codes for CASSSLDRMNTEAFF.

In the case of this clone: Germline and junction disagree at one end, which may indicate a read error. The rearrangement links TRBV27 to TRBJ2-2; tentatively, D is TRBD2 (5 bases). This CDR3 is built from 15 residues. Germline V gene lookup returns CDR1 MNHEY and CDR2 SMNVEV (reference sequence). The CDR3 region has the DNA TGTGCCAGCAGTTTCTGGGAGATGAACCCCGGGGAGCTGTTTTTT. Translated: CASSFWEMNPGELFF.

The chain employs TRBV7-3 and TRBJ2-3, with D maybe TRBD2 (7 bases). The germline gives CDR1 SGHTA, CDR2 FQGTGA. V lost 5 bases and J lost 5, with 20 bases in between. The CDR3 is made up of 16 amino acids. CDR3 residues: CASSARRGGVGDTQYF. DNA for the CDR3: TGTGCCAGCAGCGCCCGAAGGGGGGGAGTCGGAGATACGCAGTATTTT.

The chain employs TRBV5-5 and TRBJ1-4, with 7 bases lining up with TRBD1. Germline loops: CDR1 SGHKS, CDR2 YYEKEE (reference sequence). J lost 7 bases, V lost 2 bases, and 5 bases had no gene match. This CDR3 is built from 14 residues. The CDR3 sequence is CASSLRGRVEKLFF. The CDR3 DNA sequence: TGTGCCAGCAGCTTAAGGGGGCGGGTTGAAAAACTGTTTTTT.

The chain carries TRBV7-2 and TRBJ2-1; 7 nucleotides agree with TRBD2. The CDR3 spans 15 residues. Germline V gene lookup returns CDR1 SGHTA and CDR2 FQGNSA. The V segment lost 5 bases and the J segment 14 bases; nucleotides outside the gene matches: 18. CDR3 sequence reads: CASSPPGTGGRSEFF. The CDR3 coding sequence is TGTGCCAGCAGCCCGCCGGGCACCGGGGGGAGATCGGAGTTCTTC.

The chain recombines TRBV5-1 with TRBJ2-5; D gene unclear. V lost 0 bases and J lost 3, with 6 bases in between. CDR3 length: 13 amino acids. Germline CDR1 is SGHRS and CDR2 is YFSETQ. The CDR3 nucleotides read TGCGCCAGCAGCTTGGACACAGAAGAGACCCAGTACTTC. It specifies CASSLDTEETQYF. The full variable domain, with the rest looked up from reference TRBV5-1 and TRBJ2-5, is KAGVTQTPRYLIKTRGQQVTLSCSPISGHRSVSWYQQTPGQGLQFLFEYFSETQRNKGNFPGRFSGRQFSNSRSEMNVSTLELGDSALYLCASSLDTEETQYFGPGTRLLVL.